This T cell receptor (beta chain) was captured by sequencing in a study of blood T cell repertoires in COVID-19. Germline CDR1 reads LNHNV; CDR2 reads YYDKDF (reference sequence). After removal of 3 bases from V and 1 base from J, the junction contained 6 bases not matched to a gene. The CDR3 consists of 15 residues. As originally analysed: By means of reference gene primer amplification, nucleated cell counts were estimated. Some clones are missing from TCRdb's copy, which holds only in-frame ones; the method was immunoSEQ multiplex PCR. The DNA was the basis for D and trimming; V, J and clone size are from that table. In the table there are approximately 71,000 clones, 88% of which are singletons.

The origin of this receptor is a human donor in a cohort sampled during active COVID-19. The rearrangement uses TRBV15 and TRBJ2-7, with TRBD1 matching 7 bases. The sequenced sample consisted of peripheral blood. In nucleotides, the CDR3 is TGTGCCACCAGCAGGAAGGGGGCGGATTCCTACGAGCAGTACTTC. Protein product: CATSRKGADSYEQYF.